The 28 T cell receptor beta chains below come from one sample, sequenced in a study of vaccination effects on CD4 cells after COVID-19. The protocol was immunoSEQ multiplex PCR, while the TCRdb copy is restricted to in-frame clones and leaves out a portion. The data show tens of thousands of clones, 72% seen once. No antigen has been identified for these receptors. With the ViraFEST assay, the study expanded antigen-specific CD4+ T cells using viral peptide pools, then sequenced them. Isolating CD4+ T cells followed about 10 days of culture. Subjects were given two BNT162b2 or mRNA-1273 vaccine doses. Sample: CD4+ T cells from PBMCs cultured with HCoV-NL63 spike peptides, taken after COVID-19 vaccination. These receptors came from a human donor who received a COVID-19 vaccine.

This chain uses TRBV10-3 with TRBJ1-1; 7 bases line up with TRBD1. Germline CDR1 reads ENHRY; CDR2 reads SYGVKD. J gave up 5 bases and V 7 bases, and 16 bases lay outside the gene matches. CDR3 length: 16 amino acids. The CDR3 nucleotides are TGTGCCATCAAAAAAACAGGGGACCCTCTGGGGACTGAAGCTTTCTTT. Its protein product is CAIKKTGDPLGTEAFF.

The chain joins TRBV19 to TRBJ2-1; TRBD1 matches 8 bases. Losses at the gene ends were 6 bases for V and 5 bases for J; bases not matched to a gene: 15. The CDR3 is 17 amino acids. CDR1 is LNHDA, CDR2 SQIVND, per germline (reference sequence). The CDR3 sequence: CASSRQPGQGGNNEQFF. CDR3 bases: TGTGCCAGTAGCCGCCAGCCCGGACAGGGAGGCAACAATGAGCAGTTCTTC.

The V call is TRBV5-1, the J call TRBJ2-1; 8 bases line up with TRBD1. The trim removed 0 bases at V and 1 base at J, leaving 0 bases unmatched. CDR1 is SGHRS, CDR2 YFSETQ, per germline. This CDR3 has 15 residues. The CDR3 loop reads CASSLDRGSYNEQFF. The CDR3 coding sequence is TGCGCCAGCAGCTTGGACAGGGGGTCCTACAATGAGCAGTTCTTC. The full variable domain, its missing parts supplied by reference TRBV5-1 and TRBJ2-1, is KAGVTQTPRYLIKTRGQQVTLSCSPISGHRSVSWYQQTPGQGLQFLFEYFSETQRNKGNFPGRFSGRQFSNSRSEMNVSTLELGDSALYLCASSLDRGSYNEQFFGPGTRLTVL.

The rearrangement links TRBV5-1 to TRBJ2-1; maybe TRBD2 (5 bases). The germline V and J ends were trimmed by 0 bases and 9 bases, with 10 bases remaining between them. Germline CDR1 and CDR2: SGHRS and YFSETQ. CDR3 length: 13 residues. CDR3 sequence reads: CASSLVLDGEQFF. In DNA form, the CDR3 reads TGCGCCAGCAGCTTGGTACTAGACGGTGAGCAGTTCTTC.

This sequence joins TRBV7-7 and TRBJ2-3, with 8 nucleotides matching TRBD2. The CDR3 consists of 17 residues. V was clipped by 5 bases and J by 2 bases; unmatched bases: 12. Germline loops: CDR1 SSHAT, CDR2 FNYEAQ (reference sequence). CDR3 loop: CASSHTPGLENTDTQYF. CDR3 in DNA: TGTGCCAGCAGCCACACGCCGGGACTAGAGAACACAGATACGCAGTATTTT. Full variable domain (missing parts from reference TRBV7-7 and TRBJ2-3): GAGVSQSPRYKVTKRGQDVTLRCDPISSHATLYWYQQALGQGPEFLTYFNYEAQPDKSGLPSDRFSAERPEGSISTLTIQRTEQRDSAMYRCASSHTPGLENTDTQYFGPGTRLTVL.

The chain links TRBV27 to TRBJ1-2; D ambiguous. From germline, CDR1 is MNHEY and CDR2 SMNVEV (reference sequence). There are 12 residues in the CDR3. The V gene lost 0 bases and the J gene lost 4 bases, with 3 bases spanning the gap. CDR3 residues: CASSLSGYGYTF. CDR3 DNA sequence: TGTGCCAGCAGTTTATCGGGCTATGGCTACACCTTC.

The J gene is TRBJ2-7, the V gene TRBV6-5; a weak D match, TRBD2 (5 bases). CDR3 size: 15 residues. Trimming took 5 bases from V and 2 from J, leaving 16 bases between them. Germline CDR1 is MNHEY and CDR2 is SVGAGI. The CDR3 here is CASSLDTRRPYEQYF. The CDR3 DNA follows: TGTGCCAGCAGTCTAGACACCCGGAGGCCCTACGAGCAGTACTTC.

This clone was seen a handful of times. The chain employs TRBV9 and TRBJ2-7; the D is unclear. Per the germline V gene, CDR1 is SGDLS and CDR2 is YYNGEE. Trimming removed 3 bases from V and 2 bases from J, with 15 bases in between. CDR3 length: 15 amino acids. CDR3 bases: TGTGCCAGCAGCGCCTTAGCCTCCGCCACCTACGAGCAGTACTTC. The encoded protein is CASSALASATYEQYF.

This chain uses TRBV6-1 with TRBJ1-4, with D possibly being TRBD1 (5 bases). The CDR3 is made up of 14 amino acids. V dropped 2 bases and J dropped 8 bases, with 12 bases sitting between them. The V gene's germline CDR1 is MNHNS and CDR2 SASEGT. Here the CDR3 DNA reads TGTGCCAGCAGTGAACACCAGGGTCAGGAAAAACTGTTTTTT. Translation: CASSEHQGQEKLFF.

The chain employs TRBV2 and TRBJ1-6; no firm D call. The CDR3 runs 14 residues. The germline V gene encodes CDR1 SNHLY and CDR2 FYNNEI. V dropped 2 bases and J dropped 10 bases, with 12 bases sitting between them. The DNA for the CDR3 is TGTGCCAGCAGTGAACTGGTCAGTGGGTCACCCCTCCACTTT. Its translation is CASSELVSGSPLHF.

V usage is TRBV29-1 and J usage is TRBJ2-2; TRBD1 aligns across 9 bases. With 4 bases clipped from V and 4 bases from J, the junction kept 7 bases outside the gene matches. This CDR3 is 15 amino acids long. Germline loops: CDR1 SQVTM, CDR2 ANQGSEA. CDR3: CSVALGTGSTGELFF. CDR3 nucleotide sequence: TGCAGCGTTGCCTTGGGGACAGGGTCCACCGGGGAGCTGTTTTTT.

V gene TRBV19 combines with J gene TRBJ2-3; tentative D call: TRBD2 (5 bases). Trimming cost V 7 bases and J 2 bases, with 10 bases left between them. This CDR3 has 13 residues. The germline V gene has CDR1 LNHDA and CDR2 SQIVND (reference sequence). The chain's CDR3 is CASISRATDTQYF. CDR3 coding DNA: TGTGCCAGTATCTCGCGGGCCACAGATACGCAGTATTTT.

This clone was seen more than once but under ten times. The V call is TRBV10-3, the J call TRBJ1-5; 11 bases align to TRBD1. Germline trimming cut 10 bases from V and 1 base from J; bases unmatched to any gene: 3. Germline CDR1 reads ENHRY; CDR2 reads SYGVKD. The CDR3 covers 14 residues. The CDR3 bases are TGTGCCACCGGGACAGGGGGAAGCAATCAGCCCCAGCATTTT. Amino acids: CATGTGGSNQPQHF.

This clone was detected once. The CDR3 here is CASSIRRGSYEQYF. DNA for the CDR3: TGTGCCAGTAGTATAAGGCGGGGGTCCTACGAGCAGTACTTC. The rearrangement links TRBV19 to TRBJ2-7, with 7 bases identical to TRBD2. Germline lookup yields CDR1 LNHDA and CDR2 SQIVND (reference sequence). V dropped 2 bases and J dropped 1; count of bases not matched to a gene: 2. This CDR3 has 14 amino acids.

This sequence joins TRBV6-6 and TRBJ1-1, with D uncertain. V was cut by 7 bases and J by 5 bases, with 14 bases left in between. This CDR3 has 13 amino acids. Germline V lookup: CDR1 MNHNY, CDR2 SVGAGI (reference sequence). The CDR3 region has the DNA TGTGCCAGCAAATGGGTCGGTTTAACTGAAGCTTTCTTT. This encodes CASKWVGLTEAFF.

V usage is TRBV6-5 and J usage is TRBJ1-3; D gene unclear. Trimming shortened V by 6 bases and J by 4 bases, and 10 bases separated the two germline ends. CDR1 MNHEY and CDR2 SVGAGI come from the germline V gene. The CDR3 length is 13 residues. CDR3 nucleotide sequence: TGTGCCAGCAGCCAAGGTGACGGAAACACCATATATTTT. This gives the protein CASSQGDGNTIYF.

The rearrangement links TRBV20-1 to TRBJ2-3, with D uncertain. CDR1 and CDR2 (germline): DFQATT, SNEGSKA (reference sequence). This CDR3 spans 15 amino acids. Trimming pared 3 bases from V and 0 bases from J, leaving 13 bases between. In DNA form, the CDR3 reads TGCAGTGCTAGTAAGCAAAGGGCCAGCACAGATACGCAGTATTTT. Its protein is CSASKQRASTDTQYF.

The chain uses TRBV5-1 and TRBJ1-4; 8 nucleotides agree with TRBD1. Germline lookup yields CDR1 SGHRS and CDR2 YFSETQ. The CDR3 totals 15 residues. V was clipped by 3 bases and J by 8 bases; unmatched bases: 9. The CDR3 nucleotides are TGCGCCAGCAGCTCACAGGGGGGAGGATTGGAAAAACTGTTTTTT. Amino acid sequence: CASSSQGGGLEKLFF.

The chain has TRBV5-1 and TRBJ2-7, with 10 positions matching TRBD1. From germline, CDR1 is SGHRS and CDR2 YFSETQ. The CDR3 is made up of 15 amino acids. J gave up 3 bases and V 1 base, and 4 bases lay outside the gene matches. The CDR3 bases are TGCGCCAGCAGCTTGACTGGACAGGGGGTCTACGAGCAGTACTTC. Translated: CASSLTGQGVYEQYF.

The chain recombines TRBV24-1 with TRBJ2-3, with 10 bases aligning to TRBD1. Germline V gives CDR1 KGHDR, CDR2 SFDVKD. The CDR3 is 17 residues long. Trimming at V came to 2 bases and at J to 2 bases, leaving 6 bases not matched to a gene. CDR3 nucleotides: TGTGCCACCAGTGATTCACCGGGACAGGGGCCCACAGATACGCAGTATTTT. Protein: CATSDSPGQGPTDTQYF.

The chain combines TRBV19 with TRBJ2-2; 7 bases agree with TRBD2. This CDR3 spans 15 amino acids. Germline V CDR1 and CDR2: LNHDA, SQIVND (reference sequence). V lost 1 base to trimming and J lost 6 bases; unmatched junction nucleotides: 5. This CDR3 is CASSIGGGPAGELFF. CDR3 nucleotides: TGTGCCAGTAGTATAGGGGGGGGACCGGCCGGGGAGCTGTTTTTT.

The V call is TRBV5-4, the J call TRBJ2-1, with 8 bases aligning to TRBD2. Germline V lookup: CDR1 SGHNT, CDR2 YYREEE (reference sequence). The CDR3 loop spans 17 amino acids. V lost 2 bases and J lost 1; bases outside the gene matches: 8. The CDR3 DNA follows: TGTGCCAGCAGCTTCCAAAGCGGGGGCGCTTCCTACAATGAGCAGTTCTTC. Protein sequence: CASSFQSGGASYNEQFF.

This chain connects TRBV24-1 to TRBJ2-7; 9 bases match TRBD1. The J segment lost 5 bases and the V segment lost 6 bases, leaving 13 bases of the junction unmatched. Germline CDR1 KGHDR, CDR2 SFDVKD. The CDR3 covers 16 residues. The CDR3 region has the DNA TGTGCCACCAGTCCACCCTTGGGGACAGGGTACCACGAGCAGTACTTC. It yields the protein CATSPPLGTGYHEQYF.

J is TRBJ1-3 and V is TRBV4-1; D is unclear. This CDR3 is 15 amino acids long. CDR1 and CDR2 from the germline V gene are MGHRA and YSYEKL. Trimming removed 0 bases from V and 0 bases from J, with 6 bases in between. Here the CDR3 DNA reads TGCGCCAGCAGCCAAGACGGGGACTCTGGAAACACCATATATTTT. Translated, it gives CASSQDGDSGNTIYF.

This sequence joins TRBV3-1 (or the pseudogene TRBV3-2) and TRBJ1-2; D unresolved. Germline V gene lookup returns CDR1 LGHDT and CDR2 YNNKEL (reference sequence). The CDR3 contains 13 residues. Trimming removed 2 bases at V and 8 bases at J, with 12 bases between. Here the CDR3 DNA reads TGTGCCAGCAGCCAATCCGGGTTGGTGGGCTACACCTTC. It codes for CASSQSGLVGYTF.

This rearrangement joins TRBV19 to TRBJ2-5, with 12 bases fitting TRBD2. V trimming: 5 bases; J trimming: 2 bases; junction bases outside the gene matches: 6. CDR3 length: 16 amino acids. Germline CDR1 is LNHDA and CDR2 is SQIVND (reference sequence). CDR3 residues: CASSPPGLAGQETQYF. The CDR3 bases are TGTGCCAGTAGTCCCCCTGGACTAGCGGGACAAGAGACCCAGTACTTC.

In regard to this clone: Its ends do not fully match the called genes, so a read error is possible. The V gene is TRBV11-2, the J gene TRBJ2-3; no clear D. CDR1 and CDR2 (germline): SGHAT, FQNNGV. CDR3 size: 13 residues. CDR3 nucleotides: TGTGCCAGCAGCCATCCTATTAGCTCCCCTCTTGCTTTT. Protein product: CASSHPISSPLAF.

This clone has a handful of counts. The chain links TRBV19 to TRBJ1-4; 8 bases map to TRBD1. The CDR3 is made up of 15 amino acids. Germline V gene data show CDR1 as LNHDA and CDR2 as SQIVND (reference sequence). V lost 1 base and J lost 8; bases outside the gene matches: 6. CDR3 loop: CASSIGAGGREKLFF. For the CDR3, the DNA is TGTGCCAGTAGTATAGGCGCAGGGGGCAGGGAAAAACTGTTTTTT. The complete variable domain, with remaining parts taken from reference TRBV19 and TRBJ1-4, reads DGGITQSPKYLFRKEGQNVTLSCEQNLNHDAMYWYRQDPGQGLRLIYYSQIVNDFQKGDIAEGYSVSREKKESFPLTVTSAQKNPTAFYLCASSIGAGGREKLFFGSGTQLSVL.